The clone carrying this T cell receptor beta chain showed up just a few times. Germline assignment: CDR1 SGHNT and CDR2 YENEEA. The CDR3 consists of 13 residues. V was pared by 10 bases and J by 1 base, with 13 bases between. The sample is drawn from a study of blood T cell repertoires in COVID-19. The wider study: Sites across the United States, Italy and Spain contributed samples from acute and convalescent COVID-19.

TCRdb's copy holds only in-frame clones and misses some; the assay was immunoSEQ multiplex PCR. There are 250,000 to 350,000 clones in the sample; 85% to 90% occur only once, and about 4.5% lies in the top ten. Study members were between 18 and 89 years old and lived in some 26 US regions. Which cohort a participant joined came from the clinical history participants gave. Sequenced material: PBMCs or T cells enriched from blood (not recorded which). V is TRBV11-3 and J is TRBJ1-1; a weak D match, TRBD1 (6 bases). This TCR was sampled from a woman aged 18-29 years with acute COVID-19. CDR3 bases: TGTGCCATTAAGCTCAGGGGGAACACTGAAGCTTTCTTT. Translated: CAIKLRGNTEAFF.